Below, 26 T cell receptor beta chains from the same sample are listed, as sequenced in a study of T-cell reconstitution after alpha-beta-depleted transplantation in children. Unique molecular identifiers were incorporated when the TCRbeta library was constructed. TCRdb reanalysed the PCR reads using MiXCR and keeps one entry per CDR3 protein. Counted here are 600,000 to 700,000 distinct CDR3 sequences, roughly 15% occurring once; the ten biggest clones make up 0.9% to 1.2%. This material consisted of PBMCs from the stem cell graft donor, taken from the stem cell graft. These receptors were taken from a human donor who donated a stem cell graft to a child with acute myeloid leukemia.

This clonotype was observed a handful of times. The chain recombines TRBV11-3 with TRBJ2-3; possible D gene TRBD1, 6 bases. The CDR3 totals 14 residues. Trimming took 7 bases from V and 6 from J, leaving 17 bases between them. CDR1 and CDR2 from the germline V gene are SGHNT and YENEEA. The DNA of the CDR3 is TGTGCCAGCACCGCAGGGGACCTCGCGGATACGCAGTATTTT. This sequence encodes CASTAGDLADTQYF.

The CDR3 nucleotides are TGCGCCAGCCTTGACACAGGGGGCACAGATACGCAGTATTTT. Translation gives CASLDTGGTDTQYF. The chain employs TRBV5-1 and TRBJ2-3; 7 positions agree with TRBD1. Germline CDR1 is SGHRS and CDR2 is YFSETQ. The CDR3 length is 14 residues. Trimming at V came to 7 bases and at J to 1 base, leaving 6 bases not matched to a gene.

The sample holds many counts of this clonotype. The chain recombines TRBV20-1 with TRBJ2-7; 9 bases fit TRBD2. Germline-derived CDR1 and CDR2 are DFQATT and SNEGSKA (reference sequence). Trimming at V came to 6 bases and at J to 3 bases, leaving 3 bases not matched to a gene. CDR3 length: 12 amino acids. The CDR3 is CSASSGGYEQYF. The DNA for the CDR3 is TGCAGTGCGAGTAGCGGGGGCTACGAGCAGTACTTC.

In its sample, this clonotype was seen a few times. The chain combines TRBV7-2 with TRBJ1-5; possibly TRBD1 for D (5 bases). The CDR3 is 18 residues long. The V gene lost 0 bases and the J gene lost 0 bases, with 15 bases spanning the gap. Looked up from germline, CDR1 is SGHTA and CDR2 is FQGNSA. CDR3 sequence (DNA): TGTGCCAGCAGCTTAGCGCGGGGCAGCCTTTATAGCAATCAGCCCCAGCATTTT. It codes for CASSLARGSLYSNQPQHF.

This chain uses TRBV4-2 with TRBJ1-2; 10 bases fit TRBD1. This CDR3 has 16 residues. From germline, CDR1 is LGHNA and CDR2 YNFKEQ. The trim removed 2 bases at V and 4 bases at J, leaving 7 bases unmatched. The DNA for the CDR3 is TGTGCCAGCAGCCAACCCGGGACAGGGGACGGCTATGGCTACACCTTC. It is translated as CASSQPGTGDGYGYTF.

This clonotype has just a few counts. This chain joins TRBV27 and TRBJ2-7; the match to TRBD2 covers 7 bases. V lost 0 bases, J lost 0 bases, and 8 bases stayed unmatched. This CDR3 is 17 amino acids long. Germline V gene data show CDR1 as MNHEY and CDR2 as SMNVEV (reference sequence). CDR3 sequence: CASSLSNPGGGSYEQYF. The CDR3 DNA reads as TGTGCCAGCAGTTTATCGAACCCAGGCGGGGGCTCCTACGAGCAGTACTTC.

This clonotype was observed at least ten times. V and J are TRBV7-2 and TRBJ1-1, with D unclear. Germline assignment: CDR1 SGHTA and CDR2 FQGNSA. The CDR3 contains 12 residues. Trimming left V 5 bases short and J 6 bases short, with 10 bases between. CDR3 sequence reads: CASSLRVSEAFF. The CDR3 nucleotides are TGTGCCAGCAGCCTCCGGGTGTCTGAAGCTTTCTTT.

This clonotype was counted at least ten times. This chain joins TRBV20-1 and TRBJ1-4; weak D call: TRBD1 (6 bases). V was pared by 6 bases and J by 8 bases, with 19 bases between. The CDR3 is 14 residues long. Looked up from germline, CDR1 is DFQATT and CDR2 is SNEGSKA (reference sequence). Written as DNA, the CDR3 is TGCAGTGCGGACACAGGGCGGGAATGGGAAAAACTGTTTTTT. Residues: CSADTGREWEKLFF.

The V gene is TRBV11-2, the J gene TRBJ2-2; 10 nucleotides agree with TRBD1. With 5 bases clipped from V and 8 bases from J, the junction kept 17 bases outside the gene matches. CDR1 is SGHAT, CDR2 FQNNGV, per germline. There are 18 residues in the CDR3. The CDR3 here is CASSSPRDRGSGRGELFF. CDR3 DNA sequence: TGTGCCAGCAGCAGCCCGAGGGACAGGGGATCAGGGAGGGGGGAGCTGTTTTTT.

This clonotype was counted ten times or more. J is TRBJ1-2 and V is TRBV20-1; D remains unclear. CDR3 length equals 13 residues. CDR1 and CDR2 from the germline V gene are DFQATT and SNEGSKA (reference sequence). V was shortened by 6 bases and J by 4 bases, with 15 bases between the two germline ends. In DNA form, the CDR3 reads TGCAGTGCGCAGACGGTAGAGGGCTATGGCTACACCTTC. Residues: CSAQTVEGYGYTF.

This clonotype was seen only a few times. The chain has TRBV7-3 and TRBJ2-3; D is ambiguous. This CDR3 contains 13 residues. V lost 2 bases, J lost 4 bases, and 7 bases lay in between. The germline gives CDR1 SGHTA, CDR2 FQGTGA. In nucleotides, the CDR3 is TGTGCCAGCAGCTTACAGTCCTCAGATACGCAGTATTTT. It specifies CASSLQSSDTQYF.

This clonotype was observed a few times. Here the CDR3 DNA reads TGTGCCAGCAGGGGCTCGACTAGCGGGGGGCTAGCCTCCTACAATGAGCAGTTCTTC. Its protein is CASRGSTSGGLASYNEQFF. The chain is built from TRBV6-4 and TRBJ2-1; 13 nucleotides agree with TRBD2. The CDR3 contains 19 residues. Trimming took 6 bases from V and 0 from J; bases not matched to a gene: 11. From germline, CDR1 is MRHNA and CDR2 SNTAGT.

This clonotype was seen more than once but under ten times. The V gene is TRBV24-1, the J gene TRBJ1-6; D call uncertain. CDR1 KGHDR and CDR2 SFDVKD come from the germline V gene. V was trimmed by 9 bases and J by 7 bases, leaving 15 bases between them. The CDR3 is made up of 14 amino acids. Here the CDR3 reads CATRNREPNSPLHF. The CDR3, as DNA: TGTGCCACCCGGAACCGGGAGCCAAATTCACCCCTCCACTTT.

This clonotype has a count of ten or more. This chain's CDR3 is CASTRRAGTGELFF. In DNA, the CDR3 is TGTGCCAGCACACGGAGGGCAGGAACCGGGGAGCTGTTTTTT. The rearrangement joins TRBV7-6 to TRBJ2-2; D might be TRBD2 (6 bases). The CDR3 spans 14 residues. Trimming removed 7 bases at V and 5 bases at J, with 14 bases between. From germline, CDR1 is SGHVS and CDR2 FNYEAQ.

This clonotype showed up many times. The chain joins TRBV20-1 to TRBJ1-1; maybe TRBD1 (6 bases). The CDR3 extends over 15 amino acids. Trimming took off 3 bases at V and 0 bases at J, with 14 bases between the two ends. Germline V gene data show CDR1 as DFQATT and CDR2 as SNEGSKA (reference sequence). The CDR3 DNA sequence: TGCAGTGCTAGGGGAGGGGGGGGCATGAACACTGAAGCTTTCTTT. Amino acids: CSARGGGGMNTEAFF.

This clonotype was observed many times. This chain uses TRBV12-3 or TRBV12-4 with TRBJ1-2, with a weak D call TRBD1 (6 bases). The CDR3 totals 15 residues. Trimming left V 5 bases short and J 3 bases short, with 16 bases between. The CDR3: CASSPWAGADYGYTF. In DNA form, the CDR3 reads TGTGCCAGCAGTCCGTGGGCAGGGGCTGACTATGGCTACACCTTC.

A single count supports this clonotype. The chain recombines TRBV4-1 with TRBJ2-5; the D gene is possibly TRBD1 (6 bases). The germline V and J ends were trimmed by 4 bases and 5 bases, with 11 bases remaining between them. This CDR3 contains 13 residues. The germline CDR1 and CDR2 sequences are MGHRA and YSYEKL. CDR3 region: CASSRQVSETQYF. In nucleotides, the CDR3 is TGCGCCAGCAGCCGACAGGTGTCGGAGACCCAGTACTTC.

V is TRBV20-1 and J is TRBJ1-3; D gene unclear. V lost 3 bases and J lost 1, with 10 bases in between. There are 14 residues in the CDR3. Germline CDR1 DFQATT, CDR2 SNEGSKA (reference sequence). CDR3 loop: CSASLLGSGNTIYF. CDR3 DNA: TGCAGTGCTAGCCTATTGGGGTCTGGAAACACCATATATTTT.

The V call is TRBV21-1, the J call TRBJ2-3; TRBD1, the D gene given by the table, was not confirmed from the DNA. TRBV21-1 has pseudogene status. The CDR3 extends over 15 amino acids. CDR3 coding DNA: TGTGCCAGCAGCAAGAGGGGGACAGCGACAGATACGCAGTATTTT. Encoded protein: CASSKRGTATDTQYF.

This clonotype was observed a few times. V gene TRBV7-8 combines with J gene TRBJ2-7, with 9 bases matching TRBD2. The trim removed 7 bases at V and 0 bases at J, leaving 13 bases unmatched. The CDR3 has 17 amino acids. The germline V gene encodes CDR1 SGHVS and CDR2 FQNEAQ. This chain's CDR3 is CASNTAHSGGSSYEQYF. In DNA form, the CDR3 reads TGTGCCAGCAACACCGCCCACAGCGGGGGGAGCTCCTACGAGCAGTACTTC.

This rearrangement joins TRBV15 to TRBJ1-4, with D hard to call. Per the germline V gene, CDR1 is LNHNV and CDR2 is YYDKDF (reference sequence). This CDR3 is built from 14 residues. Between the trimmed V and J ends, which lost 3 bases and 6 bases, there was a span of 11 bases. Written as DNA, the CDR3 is TGTGCCACCAGCAGCTGGGGAAGTGATGAAAAACTGTTTTTT. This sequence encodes CATSSWGSDEKLFF.

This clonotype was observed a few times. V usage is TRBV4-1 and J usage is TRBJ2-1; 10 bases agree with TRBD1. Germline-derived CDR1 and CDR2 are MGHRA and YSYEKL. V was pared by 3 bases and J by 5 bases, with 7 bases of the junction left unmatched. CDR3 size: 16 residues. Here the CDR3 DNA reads TGCGCCAGCAGCCAGGCCGGGACAGGGGTCAACAATGAGCAGTTCTTC. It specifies CASSQAGTGVNNEQFF.

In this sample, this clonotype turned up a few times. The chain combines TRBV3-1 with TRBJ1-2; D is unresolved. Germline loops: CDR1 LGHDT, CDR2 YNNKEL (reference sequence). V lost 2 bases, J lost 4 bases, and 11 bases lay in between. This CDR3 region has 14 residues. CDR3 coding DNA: TGTGCCAGCAGCCAACTACAGAGTTCCTATGGCTACACCTTC. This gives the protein CASSQLQSSYGYTF.

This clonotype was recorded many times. The CDR3 protein is CASSWGGFANTEAFF. CDR3 coding DNA: TGTGCCAGCAGCTGGGGGGGATTTGCGAACACTGAAGCTTTCTTT. This sequence joins TRBV7-2 and TRBJ1-1; possibly TRBD1 for D (5 bases). V was pared by 4 bases and J by 1 base, with 13 bases between. This CDR3 spans 15 amino acids. The germline gives CDR1 SGHTA, CDR2 FQGNSA.

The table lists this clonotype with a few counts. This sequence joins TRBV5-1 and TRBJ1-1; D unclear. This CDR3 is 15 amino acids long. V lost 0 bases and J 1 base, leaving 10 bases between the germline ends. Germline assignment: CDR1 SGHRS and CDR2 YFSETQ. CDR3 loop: CASSLAGWGNTEAFF. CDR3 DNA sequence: TGCGCCAGCAGCTTGGCCGGATGGGGGAACACTGAAGCTTTCTTT.

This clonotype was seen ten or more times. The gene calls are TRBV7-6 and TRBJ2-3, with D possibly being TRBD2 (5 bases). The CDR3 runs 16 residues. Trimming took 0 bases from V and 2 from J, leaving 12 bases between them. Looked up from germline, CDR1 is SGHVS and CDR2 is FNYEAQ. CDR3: CASSLAFATTTDTQYF. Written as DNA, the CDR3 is TGTGCCAGCAGCTTAGCGTTCGCGACTACCACAGATACGCAGTATTTT.